One and the same sample provided the 22 T cell receptor beta chains below, sequenced in a study of blood T cell repertoires in COVID-19. This table comes from immunoSEQ multiplex PCR, and its TCRdb copy is limited to in-frame clones, with some not included. Of under 200,000 clones in the sample, roughly 88% are singletons; the top ten hold about 6%. Sequencing used PBMCs or T cells enriched from blood (not recorded which). The origin of the receptors is a man aged 35 to 55 with acute COVID-19.

The CDR3 nucleotides read TGTGCCAGCAGTCCGGGACTAGCGGGGGGGTACAATGAGCAGTTCTTC. Translated, it gives CASSPGLAGGYNEQFF. The J gene is TRBJ2-1, the V gene TRBV27, with TRBD2 matching over 16 bases. Germline CDR1 and CDR2: MNHEY and SMNVEV (reference sequence). Germline trimming cut 5 bases from V and 4 bases from J; bases unmatched to any gene: 2. The CDR3 is 16 amino acids.

The J gene is TRBJ1-6, the V gene TRBV19; tentative D call: TRBD1 (6 bases). The CDR3 extends over 17 amino acids. V was cut by 4 bases and J by 0 bases, with 13 bases left in between. From germline, CDR1 is LNHDA and CDR2 SQIVND (reference sequence). The chain's CDR3 is CASSTRDTSSYNSPLHF. In DNA, the CDR3 is TGTGCCAGTAGTACTCGGGACACCAGCTCCTATAATTCACCCCTCCACTTT. Complete variable domain (other parts from reference TRBV19 and TRBJ1-6): DGGITQSPKYLFRKEGQNVTLSCEQNLNHDAMYWYRQDPGQGLRLIYYSQIVNDFQKGDIAEGYSVSREKKESFPLTVTSAQKNPTAFYLCASSTRDTSSYNSPLHFGNGTRLTVT.

This sequence joins TRBV29-1 and TRBJ2-2; 7 nucleotides line up with TRBD1. CDR1 and CDR2 from the germline V gene are SQVTM and ANQGSEA. Germline trimming cut 5 bases from V and 3 bases from J; bases unmatched to any gene: 9. The CDR3 totals 15 residues. CDR3 in amino acids: CSVSGQVGDTGELFF. The DNA for the CDR3 is TGCAGCGTTAGTGGACAGGTGGGCGACACCGGGGAGCTGTTTTTT.

The rearrangement links TRBV11-2 to TRBJ2-7; TRBD2 agrees at 7 bases. This CDR3 has 14 amino acids. The ends lost 1 base at V and 3 bases at J; junction bases unmatched: 3. Germline assignment: CDR1 SGHAT and CDR2 FQNNGV. The CDR3 protein is CASSLVGGSYEQYF. As DNA, the CDR3 is TGTGCCAGCAGCTTAGTCGGCGGGAGCTACGAGCAGTACTTC.

The V and J genes are TRBV28 and TRBJ2-1, with D hard to call. The CDR3 length is 11 residues. The V gene's germline CDR1 is MDHEN and CDR2 SYDVKM. V was trimmed by 5 bases and J by 7 bases, leaving 6 bases between them. The CDR3 DNA reads TGTGCCAGCAGTACGCGTAATGAGCAGTTCTTC. Translated: CASSTRNEQFF.

In this sample, this clone turned up once. The rearrangement links TRBV24-1 to TRBJ1-6; unclear D gene. This CDR3 comprises 12 residues. V gave up 3 bases and J gave up 10 bases, with 6 bases separating them. The germline V gene encodes CDR1 KGHDR and CDR2 SFDVKD. DNA of the CDR3: TGTGCCACCAGTGATGGAGGATCACCCCTCCACTTT. It specifies CATSDGGSPLHF.

V is TRBV19 and J is TRBJ2-7; perhaps TRBD2 as D (6 bases). Germline CDR1 LNHDA, CDR2 SQIVND (reference sequence). Trimming removed 1 base from V and 0 bases from J, with 7 bases in between. The CDR3 spans 14 residues. The CDR3 bases are TGTGCCAGTAGTATAGTCGGGGGCTCCTACGAGCAGTACTTC. Amino acid sequence: CASSIVGGSYEQYF.

The CDR3 bases are TGCGCCAGCAGCGGAACCGGGACAAATTACGAGCAGTACTTC. The encoded protein is CASSGTGTNYEQYF. The chain is built from TRBV5-1 and TRBJ2-7, with a possible D match to TRBD1 (6 bases). The CDR3 length is 14 residues. V was pared by 4 bases and J by 4 bases, with 15 bases between. Germline CDR1 and CDR2: SGHRS and YFSETQ. The full variable domain, with the rest looked up from reference TRBV5-1 and TRBJ2-7, is KAGVTQTPRYLIKTRGQQVTLSCSPISGHRSVSWYQQTPGQGLQFLFEYFSETQRNKGNFPGRFSGRQFSNSRSEMNVSTLELGDSALYLCASSGTGTNYEQYFGPGTRLTVT.

The chain has TRBV24-1 and TRBJ2-3; possible D gene TRBD2, 6 bases. Trimming took off 5 bases at V and 2 bases at J, with 19 bases between the two ends. This CDR3 contains 17 residues. Germline V lookup: CDR1 KGHDR, CDR2 SFDVKD. CDR3 bases: TGTGCCACCAGTGCCTCAACGCGGGGCTTTTTCACAGATACGCAGTATTTT. This translates into CATSASTRGFFTDTQYF.

CDR3 amino acids: CAWSEGGRGYTF. CDR3 sequence (DNA): TGTGCCTGGAGCGAAGGAGGGCGGGGCTACACCTTC. The chain has TRBV30 and TRBJ1-2; D unresolved. Germline V gene data show CDR1 as GTSNPN and CDR2 as SVGIG (reference sequence). V gave up 3 bases and J gave up 8 bases, with 13 bases separating them. The CDR3 sequence is 12 residues long.

CDR3 DNA: TGTGCCAGCAGCCTCAAGGGGGCGGGAAGTATGTCCACAGATACGCAGTATTTT. Its protein product is CASSLKGAGSMSTDTQYF. This chain joins TRBV7-2 and TRBJ2-3; tentative D call: TRBD1 (7 bases). V shed 5 bases and J shed 2 bases, with 23 bases lying between them. CDR3 length equals 18 residues. Germline CDR1 and CDR2: SGHTA and FQGNSA.

The rearrangement uses TRBV9 and TRBJ1-6; tentatively, D is TRBD1 (5 bases). The CDR3 runs 15 residues. Trimming stripped 1 base from V and 9 bases from J, with 14 bases between. The germline V gene encodes CDR1 SGDLS and CDR2 YYNGEE. CDR3 in DNA: TGTGCCAGCAGCGTAACGGGGGAATTTGGTTCACCCCTCCACTTT. It translates to CASSVTGEFGSPLHF.

CDR3 amino acids: CASRGQTYEQYF. In nucleotides, the CDR3 is TGTGCCAGTAGGGGGCAGACTTACGAGCAGTACTTC. The V call is TRBV19, the J call TRBJ2-7; D perhaps matches TRBD1 (5 bases). V shed 6 bases and J shed 4 bases, with 10 bases lying between them. The CDR3 consists of 12 residues. Germline lookup yields CDR1 LNHDA and CDR2 SQIVND (reference sequence).

The chain joins TRBV10-2 to TRBJ2-7; 11 bases match TRBD2. J was trimmed by 2 bases and V by 8 bases; bases with no gene match: 5. CDR3 length: 14 amino acids. Germline V gene lookup returns CDR1 WSHSY and CDR2 SAAADI. The CDR3 spells CASLGLAGPYEQYF. As DNA, the CDR3 is TGCGCCAGCCTTGGACTAGCGGGCCCCTACGAGCAGTACTTC.

The chain is built from TRBV18 and TRBJ1-4, with D uncertain. The V and J ends lost 11 bases and 6 bases respectively, with 7 bases between them. The CDR3 is 10 residues long. CDR1 is KGHSH and CDR2 is LQKENI in the germline V gene. CDR3 coding DNA: TGTGCCTCCGGGGATGAAAAACTGTTTTTT. Protein sequence: CASGDEKLFF. The variable domain in full, completed from reference TRBV18 and TRBJ1-4, reads NAGVMQNPRHLVRRRGQEARLRCSPMKGHSHVYWYRQLPEEGLKFMVYLQKENIIDESGMPKERFSAEFPKEGPSILRIQQVVRGDSAAYFCASGDEKLFFGSGTQLSVL.

The chain recombines TRBV19 with TRBJ1-5; TRBD1 aligns across 10 bases. The germline CDR1 and CDR2 sequences are LNHDA and SQIVND (reference sequence). The CDR3 has 16 residues. V lost 4 bases to trimming and J lost 3 bases; unmatched junction nucleotides: 6. Here the CDR3 reads CASSTEDRGLNQPQHF. CDR3 in DNA: TGTGCCAGTAGTACAGAAGACAGGGGGCTCAATCAGCCCCAGCATTTT. The variable domain in full, completed from reference TRBV19 and TRBJ1-5, reads DGGITQSPKYLFRKEGQNVTLSCEQNLNHDAMYWYRQDPGQGLRLIYYSQIVNDFQKGDIAEGYSVSREKKESFPLTVTSAQKNPTAFYLCASSTEDRGLNQPQHFGDGTRLSIL.

The rearrangement uses TRBV2 and TRBJ2-7; D unclear. CDR3 length: 14 residues. CDR1 and CDR2 from the germline V gene are SNHLY and FYNNEI. The germline V and J ends were trimmed by 3 bases and 2 bases, with 11 bases remaining between them. CDR3 coding DNA: TGTGCCAGCAGTGAGAGCCCCCGGGCCTACGAGCAGTACTTC. Its protein product is CASSESPRAYEQYF.

This clone was recorded only once. The CDR3 DNA follows: TGTGCCAGCAGCTTTCAGGGGAAGGGGGACACTGAAGCTTTCTTT. Translated: CASSFQGKGDTEAFF. The chain recombines TRBV11-2 with TRBJ1-1; TRBD1 is a possible D gene (6 bases). Per the germline V gene, CDR1 is SGHAT and CDR2 is FQNNGV. The CDR3 spans 15 residues. The V end lost 3 bases, the J end lost 3 bases, and 14 bases lay between the germline ends.

This chain connects TRBV29-1 to TRBJ1-2; 8 nucleotides align to TRBD1. J lost 1 base, V lost 6 bases, and 10 bases had no gene match. This CDR3 has 15 residues. Germline lookup yields CDR1 SQVTM and CDR2 ANQGSEA. The CDR3 region is CSVGGQDDNNYGYTF. The DNA for the CDR3 is TGCAGCGTGGGGGGACAGGACGATAATAACTATGGCTACACCTTC.

V is TRBV5-1 and J is TRBJ2-7, with D perhaps TRBD1 (6 bases). The V end was cut by 3 bases, the J end by 6 bases, with 19 bases between. The CDR3 sequence is 15 residues long. Germline CDR1 reads SGHRS; CDR2 reads YFSETQ. The CDR3 region is CASSSFDRSRTEQYF. The CDR3 region has the DNA TGCGCCAGCAGCTCGTTTGACAGGTCTCGTACCGAGCAGTACTTC. Combining the CDR3 with reference TRBV5-1 and TRBJ2-7 gives the whole variable domain KAGVTQTPRYLIKTRGQQVTLSCSPISGHRSVSWYQQTPGQGLQFLFEYFSETQRNKGNFPGRFSGRQFSNSRSEMNVSTLELGDSALYLCASSSFDRSRTEQYFGPGTRLTVT.

The chain uses TRBV14 and TRBJ1-6; D is ambiguous. The CDR3 runs 15 residues. Germline CDR1 is SGHDN and CDR2 is FVKESK. V lost 4 bases and J 5 bases, leaving 12 bases between the germline ends. The CDR3 loop reads CASSRSFNDNSPLHF. The CDR3 DNA follows: TGTGCCAGCAGCCGAAGCTTCAACGATAATTCACCCCTCCACTTT.

V gene TRBV4-1 combines with J gene TRBJ1-2; 8 bases agree with TRBD1. Trimming removed 2 bases from V and 7 bases from J; junction bases left unmatched: 9. The CDR3 is made up of 15 amino acids. The germline gives CDR1 MGHRA, CDR2 YSYEKL. CDR3 sequence (DNA): TGCGCCAGCAGCCAACCTGGACAGGGCGGGCTTGGCTACACCTTC. Its translation is CASSQPGQGGLGYTF.